A selection of T cell receptor beta chains follows, all from one sample in a study of blood T cell repertoires in COVID-19. Sequencing used immunoSEQ multiplex PCR; TCRdb keeps in-frame clones, though not all of them. The sample lists a few hundred thousand clones; around 82% were seen once. Sequenced sample: PBMCs or T cells enriched from blood (not recorded which). These receptors originate from a woman aged 40-49 years with acute COVID-19. Each CDR3 is given with its conserved first and last residue. D genes are given only for firm matches. Not all rows give a size; the values are once, few, many and, for expanded clones, a class.

j_call: TRBJ2-3
clone_size: NA
d_call: NA
v_call: TRBV7-7
cdr3_aa: CASSLERSSTDTQYF
cdr3_nt: TGTGCTAGCAGCTTAGAGAGGTCTAGCACAGATACGCAGTATTTT

j_call: TRBJ2-7
clone_size: once
d_call: NA
v_call: TRBV10-3
cdr3_aa: CAISDDTGEQYF
cdr3_nt: TGTGCCATCAGTGACGACACAGGCGAGCAGTACTTC

j_call: TRBJ2-3
clone_size: NA
d_call: TRBD1
v_call: TRBV5-5
cdr3_aa: CASSSRTGAPTDTQYF
cdr3_nt: TGTGCCAGCAGCTCCAGGACAGGGGCCCCCACAGATACGCAGTATTTT

j_call: TRBJ2-5
clone_size: NA
d_call: TRBD2
v_call: TRBV6-5
cdr3_aa: CASHRTSGVETQYF
cdr3_nt: TGTGCCAGCCACAGGACTAGCGGGGTAGAGACCCAGTACTTC

j_call: TRBJ2-1
clone_size: NA
d_call: NA
v_call: TRBV28
cdr3_aa: CASSQGGPFTYNEQFF
cdr3_nt: TGTGCCAGCAGTCAAGGCGGTCCGTTCACCTACAATGAGCAGTTCTTC

j_call: TRBJ1-1
clone_size: few
d_call: NA
v_call: TRBV7-9
cdr3_aa: CASSLVGASDEAFF
cdr3_nt: TGTGCCAGCAGCTTAGTAGGGGCGTCGGATGAAGCTTTCTTT

j_call: TRBJ2-7
clone_size: NA
d_call: TRBD1
v_call: TRBV5-1
cdr3_aa: CASSYDRGVDRSYEQYF
cdr3_nt: TGCGCCAGCAGCTACGACAGGGGGGTTGACCGCTCCTACGAGCAGTACTTC

j_call: TRBJ1-1
clone_size: NA
d_call: NA
v_call: TRBV27
cdr3_aa: CASSFGGANTEAFF
cdr3_nt: TGTGCCAGCAGTTTCGGTGGGGCGAACACTGAAGCTTTCTTT

j_call: TRBJ1-2
clone_size: NA
d_call: TRBD1
v_call: TRBV2
cdr3_aa: CASSVTGDYGYTF
cdr3_nt: TGTGCCAGCAGTGTAACAGGGGACTATGGCTACACCTTC

j_call: TRBJ1-4
clone_size: once
d_call: NA
v_call: TRBV18
cdr3_aa: CASSSPSTEKLFF
cdr3_nt: TGTGCCAGCTCCTCCCCCTCTACTGAAAAACTGTTTTTT

j_call: TRBJ1-1
clone_size: NA
d_call: NA
v_call: TRBV28
cdr3_aa: CASSPADSQNTEAFF
cdr3_nt: TGTGCCAGCAGTCCCGCGGACAGTCAGAACACTGAAGCTTTCTTT

j_call: TRBJ1-6
clone_size: NA
d_call: TRBD1
v_call: TRBV6-5
cdr3_aa: CASRDRDGQALHF
cdr3_nt: TGTGCCAGCAGGGACAGGGATGGGCAGGCCCTCCACTTT

j_call: TRBJ2-3
clone_size: NA
d_call: NA
v_call: TRBV18
cdr3_aa: CASSPGLFTSTDTQYF
cdr3_nt: TGTGCCAGCTCACCGGGACTTTTTACTAGCACAGATACGCAGTATTTT

j_call: TRBJ2-3
clone_size: NA
d_call: NA
v_call: TRBV4-2
cdr3_aa: CASSQGGSTDTQYF
cdr3_nt: TGTGCCAGCAGCCAAGGCGGTAGCACAGATACGCAGTATTTT

j_call: TRBJ1-1
clone_size: NA
d_call: NA
v_call: TRBV5-1
cdr3_aa: CASRSLPGNTEAFF
cdr3_nt: TGCGCGAGCAGGTCTCTACCGGGGAACACTGAAGCTTTCTTT

j_call: TRBJ1-2
clone_size: NA
d_call: TRBD1
v_call: TRBV5-5
cdr3_aa: CASSLGTGMGGYTF
cdr3_nt: TGTGCCAGCAGCTTAGGGACAGGGATGGGTGGCTACACCTTC

j_call: TRBJ1-4
clone_size: NA
d_call: NA
v_call: TRBV15
cdr3_aa: CATSRDRGLAAAGEKLFF
cdr3_nt: TGTGCCACCAGCAGAGATAGGGGATTAGCTGCGGCGGGAGAAAAACTGTTTTTT

j_call: TRBJ1-5
clone_size: NA
d_call: TRBD1
v_call: TRBV2
cdr3_aa: CASSPLQGSRQPQHF
cdr3_nt: TGTGCCAGCAGCCCGTTACAGGGGAGTCGACAGCCCCAGCATTTT

j_call: TRBJ2-4
clone_size: NA
d_call: NA
v_call: TRBV7-9
cdr3_aa: CASSLPEGKNIQYF
cdr3_nt: TGTGCCAGCAGCTTGCCGGAGGGCAAAAACATTCAGTACTTC

j_call: TRBJ1-5
clone_size: few
d_call: TRBD1
v_call: TRBV9
cdr3_aa: CASTRGQGAEPQHF
cdr3_nt: TGTGCCAGCACTAGGGGACAGGGGGCCGAGCCCCAGCATTTT

j_call: TRBJ2-3
clone_size: once
d_call: NA
v_call: TRBV5-1
cdr3_aa: CASSLRADTQYF
cdr3_nt: TGCGCCAGCTCGTTGCGGGCAGATACGCAGTATTTT

j_call: TRBJ2-2
clone_size: NA
d_call: TRBD1
v_call: TRBV2
cdr3_aa: CAKGQTSNTGELFF
cdr3_nt: TGTGCCAAGGGACAGACCTCGAACACCGGGGAGCTGTTTTTT

j_call: TRBJ2-2
clone_size: NA
d_call: TRBD1
v_call: TRBV29-1
cdr3_aa: CSVTGGTGELFF
cdr3_nt: TGCAGCGTTACAGGGGGCACCGGGGAGCTGTTTTTT

j_call: TRBJ2-2
clone_size: NA
d_call: NA
v_call: TRBV10-1
cdr3_aa: CASSESAAGETGELFF
cdr3_nt: TGCGCCAGCAGTGAGTCGGCGGCAGGGGAGACCGGGGAGCTGTTTTTT

j_call: TRBJ2-7
clone_size: NA
d_call: TRBD1
v_call: TRBV28
cdr3_aa: CASSEAGTGDYEQYF
cdr3_nt: TGTGCCAGCAGTGAGGCCGGGACAGGAGACTACGAGCAGTACTTC

j_call: TRBJ2-5
clone_size: NA
d_call: TRBD1
v_call: TRBV6-5
cdr3_aa: CASSRGSETQYF
cdr3_nt: TGTGCCAGCAGCAGGGGGTCAGAGACCCAGTACTTC

j_call: TRBJ1-1
clone_size: few
d_call: NA
v_call: TRBV29-1
cdr3_aa: CSVESTPGTEAFF
cdr3_nt: TGCAGCGTTGAAAGTACCCCGGGCACTGAAGCTTTCTTT

j_call: TRBJ1-1
clone_size: NA
d_call: TRBD1
v_call: TRBV28
cdr3_aa: CASSLPTGSEAFF
cdr3_nt: TGTGCCAGCAGTTTACCGACAGGGTCTGAAGCTTTCTTT

j_call: TRBJ2-5
clone_size: NA
d_call: NA
v_call: TRBV15
cdr3_aa: CATSRVPIEETQYF
cdr3_nt: TGTGCCACCAGCAGAGTTCCGATAGAAGAGACCCAGTACTTC

j_call: TRBJ2-2
clone_size: NA
d_call: NA
v_call: TRBV27
cdr3_aa: CASSSRQNTGELFF
cdr3_nt: TGTGCCAGCAGTTCCCGACAGAACACCGGGGAGCTGTTTTTT

j_call: TRBJ2-7
clone_size: NA
d_call: NA
v_call: TRBV28
cdr3_aa: CASRGTRHEQYF
cdr3_nt: TGTGCCAGCAGAGGGACACGCCACGAGCAGTACTTC

j_call: TRBJ1-6
clone_size: NA
d_call: NA
v_call: TRBV11-2
cdr3_aa: CANSLGGFSPLHF
cdr3_nt: TGTGCCAACAGCTTGGGGGGATTTTCACCCCTCCACTTT

j_call: TRBJ2-7
clone_size: NA
d_call: TRBD2
v_call: TRBV18
cdr3_aa: CASSRTGTSGDARIYEQYF
cdr3_nt: TGTGCCAGCTCACGGACCGGGACTAGCGGGGACGCGAGAATCTACGAGCAGTACTTC

j_call: TRBJ1-1
clone_size: NA
d_call: NA
v_call: TRBV19
cdr3_aa: CASSITGLLGGTEAFF
cdr3_nt: TGTGCCAGTAGTATCACGGGGCTATTAGGGGGCACTGAAGCTTTCTTT

j_call: TRBJ2-3
clone_size: NA
d_call: NA
v_call: TRBV18
cdr3_aa: CASSRQGTDTQYF
cdr3_nt: TGTGCCAGCTCCCGCCAGGGCACAGATACGCAGTATTTT

j_call: TRBJ1-1
clone_size: few
d_call: TRBD1
v_call: TRBV28
cdr3_aa: CATGDRTNTEAFF
cdr3_nt: TGTGCCACGGGGGACAGAACTAACACTGAAGCTTTCTTT

j_call: TRBJ2-2
clone_size: NA
d_call: NA
v_call: TRBV7-9
cdr3_aa: CASSLAHYTGELFF
cdr3_nt: TGTGCCAGCAGCCTAGCCCATTACACCGGGGAGCTGTTTTTT

j_call: TRBJ2-7
clone_size: few
d_call: NA
v_call: TRBV7-9
cdr3_aa: CASSFDSAYYEQYF
cdr3_nt: TGTGCCAGCAGCTTCGACAGTGCTTACTACGAGCAGTACTTC

j_call: TRBJ2-7
clone_size: NA
d_call: NA
v_call: TRBV7-6
cdr3_aa: CASSLDAAGSSYEQYF
cdr3_nt: TGTGCCAGCAGCTTAGATGCGGCGGGGAGCTCCTACGAGCAGTACTTC

j_call: TRBJ1-1
clone_size: NA
d_call: NA
v_call: TRBV5-1
cdr3_aa: CASSFLRGGLDTEAFF
cdr3_nt: TGCGCCAGCAGCTTCCTTCGGGGGGGCCTTGACACTGAAGCTTTCTTT

j_call: TRBJ1-2
clone_size: NA
d_call: TRBD1
v_call: TRBV12-3/TRBV12-4
cdr3_aa: CASSLDRGLVSF
cdr3_nt: TGTGCCAGCAGTTTGGACAGGGGGCTTGTCTCGTTC

j_call: TRBJ2-1
clone_size: NA
d_call: TRBD1
v_call: TRBV6-5
cdr3_aa: CASSYPGQAGEQFF
cdr3_nt: TGTGCCAGCAGTTACCCCGGACAGGCCGGTGAGCAGTTCTTC

j_call: TRBJ2-5
clone_size: NA
d_call: NA
v_call: TRBV30
cdr3_aa: CAWERGGTEQETQYF
cdr3_nt: TGTGCCTGGGAGAGGGGAGGCACAGAACAAGAGACCCAGTACTTC

j_call: TRBJ1-5
clone_size: NA
d_call: NA
v_call: TRBV7-8
cdr3_aa: CASSFAHVGGGNQPQHF
cdr3_nt: TGTGCCAGCAGCTTCGCTCATGTAGGGGGAGGCAATCAGCCCCAGCATTTT

j_call: TRBJ1-2
clone_size: NA
d_call: TRBD1
v_call: TRBV28
cdr3_aa: CASSRPGQGYYGYTF
cdr3_nt: TGTGCCAGCAGCCGACCGGGACAGGGGTACTATGGCTACACCTTC

j_call: TRBJ2-7
clone_size: NA
d_call: NA
v_call: TRBV30
cdr3_aa: CAGWTARKEQYF
cdr3_nt: TGTGCTGGATGGACAGCAAGGAAGGAGCAGTACTTC

j_call: TRBJ2-5
clone_size: NA
d_call: NA
v_call: TRBV2
cdr3_aa: CASSGDFQETQYF
cdr3_nt: TGTGCCAGCAGTGGGGACTTTCAAGAGACCCAGTACTTC

j_call: TRBJ2-3
clone_size: NA
d_call: NA
v_call: TRBV3-1/TRBV3-2
cdr3_aa: CASSQDSAQYF
cdr3_nt: TGTGCCAGCAGCCAAGATAGCGCGCAGTATTTT

j_call: TRBJ2-4
clone_size: few
d_call: NA
v_call: TRBV28
cdr3_aa: CASSSRGLAKNIQYF
cdr3_nt: TGTGCCAGCAGTTCCCGCGGACTAGCCAAAAACATTCAGTACTTC

j_call: TRBJ1-2
clone_size: NA
d_call: NA
v_call: TRBV28
cdr3_aa: CASSFGGGEYGYTF
cdr3_nt: TGTGCCAGCAGTTTCGGGGGGGGCGAGTATGGCTACACCTTC

j_call: TRBJ1-2
clone_size: NA
d_call: NA
v_call: TRBV27
cdr3_aa: CASSLVSGRLYGYTF
cdr3_nt: TGTGCCAGCAGTTTAGTAAGCGGACGGTTATATGGCTACACCTTC

j_call: TRBJ1-6
clone_size: few
d_call: NA
v_call: TRBV7-6
cdr3_aa: CASSLGGQGRSPLHF
cdr3_nt: TGTGCCAGCAGCTTAGGGGGGCAGGGTCGTTCACCCCTCCACTTT

j_call: TRBJ2-7
clone_size: NA
d_call: TRBD2
v_call: TRBV10-2
cdr3_aa: CASSGTSGPYEQYF
cdr3_nt: TGCGCCAGCAGCGGGACTAGCGGCCCCTACGAGCAGTACTTC